Below, 16 T cell receptor beta chains from the same sample are listed, as sequenced in a study of cytomegalovirus exposure and HLA in healthy donors. Primers included in the PCR were 60 Vbeta and 13 Jbeta primers. Assay: immunoSEQ multiplex PCR; the TCRdb copy retains only in-frame clones and omits some. Of more than 80,000 clones listed, 71% are singletons. The sample comprised PBMCs. The receptor source for this set is a female donor in good health and CMV-seronegative.

This clone was detected a few times. The chain is built from TRBV11-3 and TRBJ2-7, with D possibly TRBD1 on 6 matching bases. Germline values: CDR1 SGHNT, CDR2 YENEEA. CDR3 length: 14 amino acids. Deletions cut 0 bases from V and 0 bases from J, with 6 bases between. In DNA form, the CDR3 reads TGTGCCAGCAGCTTAGACAGGGGCTCCTACGAGCAGTACTTC. It translates to CASSLDRGSYEQYF.

The chain is built from TRBV6-4 and TRBJ2-1; 11 nucleotides agree with TRBD2. Per the germline V gene, CDR1 is MRHNA and CDR2 is SNTAGT. The CDR3 contains 15 residues. J was trimmed by 5 bases and V by 5 bases; bases with no gene match: 5. The CDR3 loop reads CASSPISGRDNEQFF. CDR3 DNA sequence: TGTGCCAGCAGTCCAATTAGCGGGAGGGACAATGAGCAGTTCTTC.

The chain recombines TRBV7-2 with TRBJ2-1, with a tentative D call TRBD1 (7 bases). V was shortened by 3 bases and J by 6 bases, with 18 bases between the two germline ends. The CDR3 contains 16 residues. CDR1 and CDR2 from the germline V gene are SGHTA and FQGNSA. The CDR3 protein is CASSLGGDRAANEQFF. The CDR3 bases are TGTGCCAGCAGCTTGGGGGGAGACAGGGCAGCCAATGAGCAGTTCTTC. The full variable domain, rest sourced from reference TRBV7-2 and TRBJ2-1, is GAGVSQSPSNKVTEKGKDVELRCDPISGHTALYWYRQSLGQGLEFLIYFQGNSAPDKSGLPSDRFSAERTGGSVSTLTIQRTQQEDSAVYLCASSLGGDRAANEQFFGPGTRLTVL.

A word on this clone: Other nucleotide sequences in the sample specify the same CDR3. The chain is built from TRBV6-1 and TRBJ2-5, with TRBD2 matching over 10 bases. The germline CDR1 and CDR2 sequences are MNHNS and SASEGT. Losses at the gene ends were 4 bases for V and 1 base for J; bases not matched to a gene: 9. The CDR3 contains 17 residues. The CDR3 spells CASSGRTSGRFQETQYF. The CDR3 region has the DNA TGTGCCAGCAGTGGTCGGACTAGCGGAAGGTTCCAAGAGACCCAGTACTTC.

This clone was picked up a small number of times. The genes are TRBV19 and TRBJ1-1; weak D call: TRBD1 (5 bases). The V end lost 9 bases, the J end lost 1 base, and 18 bases lay between the germline ends. Germline V gene lookup returns CDR1 LNHDA and CDR2 SQIVND (reference sequence). There are 15 residues in the CDR3. The CDR3 DNA reads as TGTGCCAGCCAAAAGGGCCGGGGGAGGAACACTGAAGCTTTCTTT. Its translation: CASQKGRGRNTEAFF.

The chain is built from TRBV2 and TRBJ2-3; no reliable D call. From germline, CDR1 is SNHLY and CDR2 FYNNEI. This CDR3 is 13 amino acids long. Trimming cost V 4 bases and J 5 bases, with 10 bases left between them. DNA for the CDR3: TGTGCCAGCAGTGGGCTCGTGCAAGATACGCAGTATTTT. Protein product: CASSGLVQDTQYF.

This clone has just one count. The J gene is TRBJ1-1, the V gene TRBV2, with no clear D. The V gene's germline CDR1 is SNHLY and CDR2 FYNNEI. V was trimmed by 7 bases and J by 3 bases, leaving 18 bases between them. This CDR3 is 15 amino acids long. CDR3 bases: TGTGCCAGCACCCCACGGCGCAGGTTGGACACTGAAGCTTTCTTT. This sequence encodes CASTPRRRLDTEAFF.

This chain connects TRBV4-1 to TRBJ2-3, with D tentatively TRBD1 (5 bases). Germline V gene sequence: CDR1 MGHRA, CDR2 YSYEKL. This CDR3 has 17 amino acids. The germline V and J ends were trimmed by 1 base and 0 bases, with 14 bases remaining between them. The CDR3 DNA reads as TGCGCCAGCAGCCAAGGGGCCAGGGTTTCTAGCACAGATACGCAGTATTTT. Protein sequence: CASSQGARVSSTDTQYF.

This clone has only one observation. The CDR3 bases are TGCGCCAGCAGCCCCCGGGGGAGCGAGCAGTACTTC. This encodes CASSPRGSEQYF. The J gene is TRBJ2-7, the V gene TRBV5-1; tentatively, D is TRBD2 (6 bases). The V end was cut by 4 bases, the J end by 6 bases, with 11 bases between. CDR1 and CDR2 (germline): SGHRS, YFSETQ. The CDR3 is 12 amino acids.

This chain uses TRBV28 with TRBJ1-3, with D possibly being TRBD1 (6 bases). Trimming cost V 9 bases and J 3 bases, with 36 bases left between them. Germline V gives CDR1 MDHEN, CDR2 SYDVKM. CDR3 length: 21 residues. The CDR3 here is CARGEDSSGVIELLLGNTIYF. The CDR3 DNA follows: TGTGCCAGGGGCGAGGACAGTTCTGGGGTTATTGAGTTGCTACTTGGAAACACCATATATTTT.

In its sample, this clone is medium-sized (0.01 to 0.1%). The V call is TRBV6-1, the J call TRBJ1-5; possibly TRBD1 for D (5 bases). This CDR3 spans 13 amino acids. Trimming removed 8 bases from V and 2 bases from J, with 10 bases in between. Germline CDR1 MNHNS, CDR2 SASEGT. The CDR3 sequence is CASARAGNQPQHF. CDR3 sequence (DNA): TGTGCCAGCGCCAGGGCTGGCAATCAGCCCCAGCATTTT.

This clone has more than one count but fewer than ten. The chain carries TRBV5-8 and TRBJ2-6; D not certain. Trimming took 0 bases from V and 0 from J, leaving 4 bases between them. The CDR3 contains 15 residues. Germline lookup yields CDR1 SGHTS and CDR2 YDEGEE. CDR3 residues: CASSLGDSGANVLTF. CDR3 in DNA: TGTGCCAGCAGCTTGGGAGACTCTGGGGCCAACGTCCTGACTTTC.

This chain joins TRBV19 and TRBJ2-1; 7 bases line up with TRBD2. Germline loops: CDR1 LNHDA, CDR2 SQIVND (reference sequence). This CDR3 comprises 17 residues. The V gene end was trimmed by 3 bases and the J gene end by 4 bases; junction bases not matched to a gene: 12. CDR3 coding DNA: TGTGCCAGTAGTATGGGTGGTGGGTTAGCGGGTTACAATGAGCAGTTCTTC. It yields the protein CASSMGGGLAGYNEQFF.

The chain couples TRBV29-1 to TRBJ1-5; unclear D gene. The CDR3 covers 11 residues. Germline CDR1 and CDR2: SQVTM and ANQGSEA. V was pared by 6 bases and J by 11 bases, with 14 bases between. In DNA, the CDR3 is TGCAGCGTACAGTCACGAGGGACCCAGCATTTT. As protein: CSVQSRGTQHF.

This rearrangement joins TRBV27 to TRBJ1-1, with D possibly being TRBD1 (5 bases). V lost 1 base to trimming and J lost 7 bases, with 13 bases between them. CDR3 length equals 14 residues. Looked up from germline, CDR1 is MNHEY and CDR2 is SMNVEV (reference sequence). The CDR3 reads CASSLLGVGGEAFF. CDR3 nucleotide sequence: TGTGCCAGCAGTTTATTGGGGGTGGGAGGTGAAGCTTTCTTT.

The V call is TRBV6-1, the J call TRBJ1-5, with a weak D call TRBD1 (6 bases). V dropped 6 bases and J dropped 6 bases, with 18 bases sitting between them. The germline gives CDR1 MNHNS, CDR2 SASEGT. This CDR3 spans 15 amino acids. CDR3 bases: TGTGCCAGCAGCTACGGGACAACTGGCGGTCAGCCCCAGCATTTT. Translating gives CASSYGTTGGQPQHF.